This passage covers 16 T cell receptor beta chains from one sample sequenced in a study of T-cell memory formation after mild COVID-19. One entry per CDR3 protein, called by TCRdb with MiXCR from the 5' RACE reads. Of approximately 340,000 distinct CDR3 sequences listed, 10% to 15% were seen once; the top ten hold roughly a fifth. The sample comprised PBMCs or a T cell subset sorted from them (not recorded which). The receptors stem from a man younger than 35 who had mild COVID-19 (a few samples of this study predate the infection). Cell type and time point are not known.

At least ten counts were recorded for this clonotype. CDR3 nucleotides: TGCAGTGCTATTGGTGGCACAGATACGCAGTATTTT. It codes for CSAIGGTDTQYF. The J gene is TRBJ2-3, the V gene TRBV20-1; D remains ambiguous. CDR1 is DFQATT, CDR2 SNEGSKA, per germline (reference sequence). Trimming left V 4 bases short and J 1 base short, with 6 bases between. CDR3 length: 12 residues.

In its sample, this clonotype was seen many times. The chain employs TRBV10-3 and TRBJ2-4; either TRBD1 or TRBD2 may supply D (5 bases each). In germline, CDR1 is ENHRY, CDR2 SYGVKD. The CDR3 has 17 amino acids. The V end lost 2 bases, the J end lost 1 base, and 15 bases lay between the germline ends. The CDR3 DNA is TGTGCCATCAGTGAGGCCGGGACCATAGCGGCCAAAAACATTCAGTACTTC. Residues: CAISEAGTIAAKNIQYF.

The CDR3 region is CASSLAGTDHEKLFF. In DNA, the CDR3 is TGCGCCAGCAGCTTGGCCGGGACAGACCATGAAAAACTGTTTTTT. This sequence joins TRBV5-1 and TRBJ1-4; 7 bases map to TRBD1. Germline V gene data show CDR1 as SGHRS and CDR2 as YFSETQ. The V and J ends lost 0 bases and 6 bases, in that order; junction bases with no gene match: 5. The CDR3 sequence is 15 residues long.

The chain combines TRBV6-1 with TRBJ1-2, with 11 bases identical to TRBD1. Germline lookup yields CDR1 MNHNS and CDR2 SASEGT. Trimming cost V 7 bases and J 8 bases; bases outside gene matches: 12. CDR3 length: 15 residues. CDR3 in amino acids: CASTLGQGAFRGYTF. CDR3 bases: TGTGCCAGCACCCTCGGACAGGGGGCTTTTCGGGGCTACACCTTC.

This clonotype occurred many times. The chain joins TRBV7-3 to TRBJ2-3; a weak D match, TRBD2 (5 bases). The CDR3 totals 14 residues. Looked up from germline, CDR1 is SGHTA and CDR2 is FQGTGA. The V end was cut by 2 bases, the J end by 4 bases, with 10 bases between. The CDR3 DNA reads TGTGCCAGCAGCTTAGGACGGGGTTCAGATACGCAGTATTTT. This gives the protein CASSLGRGSDTQYF.

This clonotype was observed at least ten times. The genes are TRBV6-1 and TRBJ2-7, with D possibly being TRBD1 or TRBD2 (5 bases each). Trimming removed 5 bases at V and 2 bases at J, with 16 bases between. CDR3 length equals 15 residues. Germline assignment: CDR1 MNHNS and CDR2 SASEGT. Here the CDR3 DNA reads TGTGCCAGCAGTAACCCCCGGGACGGACCCTACGAGCAGTACTTC. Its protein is CASSNPRDGPYEQYF.

Written as DNA, the CDR3 is TGTGCCTGGAGGCCCCCCGGGACGGGGAATGAAAAACTGTTTTTT. It yields the protein CAWRPPGTGNEKLFF. The chain combines TRBV30 with TRBJ1-4, with D tentatively TRBD1 (5 bases). Germline V gene data show CDR1 as GTSNPN and CDR2 as SVGIG (reference sequence). Trimming cost V 3 bases and J 5 bases, with 16 bases left between them. The CDR3 is 15 residues long.

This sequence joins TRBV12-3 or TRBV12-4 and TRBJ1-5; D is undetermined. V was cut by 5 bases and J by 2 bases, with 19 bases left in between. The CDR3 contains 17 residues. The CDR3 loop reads CASSPFRWALGNQPQHF. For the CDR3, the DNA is TGTGCCAGCAGTCCTTTTCGCTGGGCACTCGGCAATCAGCCCCAGCATTTT.

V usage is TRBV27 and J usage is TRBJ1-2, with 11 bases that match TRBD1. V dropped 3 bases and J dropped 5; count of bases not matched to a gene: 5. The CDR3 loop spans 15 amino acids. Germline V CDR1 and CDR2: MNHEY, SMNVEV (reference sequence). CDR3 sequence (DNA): TGTGCCAGCAGTTTCGCCGGGACAGGGGGGTATGGCTACACCTTC. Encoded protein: CASSFAGTGGYGYTF.

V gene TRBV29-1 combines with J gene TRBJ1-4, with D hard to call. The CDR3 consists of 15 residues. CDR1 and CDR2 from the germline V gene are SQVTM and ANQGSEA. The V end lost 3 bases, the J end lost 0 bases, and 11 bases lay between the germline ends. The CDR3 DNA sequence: TGCAGCGTTGATTCTGGAGTTTCAACTAATGAAAAACTGTTTTTT. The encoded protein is CSVDSGVSTNEKLFF. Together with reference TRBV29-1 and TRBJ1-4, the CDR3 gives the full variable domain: SAVISQKPSRDICQRGTSLTIQCQVDSQVTMMFWYRQQPGQSLTLIATANQGSEATYESGFVIDKFPISRPNLTFSTLTVSNMSPEDSSIYLCSVDSGVSTNEKLFFGSGTQLSVL.

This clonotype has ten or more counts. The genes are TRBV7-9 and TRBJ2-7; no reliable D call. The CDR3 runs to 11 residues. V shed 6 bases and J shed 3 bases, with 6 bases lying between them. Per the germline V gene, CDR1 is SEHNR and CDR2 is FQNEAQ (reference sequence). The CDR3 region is CASSPYYEQYF. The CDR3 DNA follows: TGTGCCAGCAGTCCTTACTACGAGCAGTACTTC. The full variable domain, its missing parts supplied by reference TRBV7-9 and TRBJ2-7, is DTGVSQNPRHKITKRGQNVTFRCDPISEHNRLYWYRQTLGQGPEFLTYFQNEAQLEKSRLLSDRFSAERPKGSFSTLEIQRTEQGDSAMYLCASSPYYEQYFGPGTRLTVT.

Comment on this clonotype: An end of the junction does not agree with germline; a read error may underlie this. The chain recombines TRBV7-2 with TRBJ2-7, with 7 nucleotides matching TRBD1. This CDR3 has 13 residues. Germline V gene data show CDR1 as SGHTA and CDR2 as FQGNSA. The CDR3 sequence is CASSLSQGVPLNF. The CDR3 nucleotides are TGTGCCAGCAGCTTATCCCAGGGGGTCCCACTGAACTTC.

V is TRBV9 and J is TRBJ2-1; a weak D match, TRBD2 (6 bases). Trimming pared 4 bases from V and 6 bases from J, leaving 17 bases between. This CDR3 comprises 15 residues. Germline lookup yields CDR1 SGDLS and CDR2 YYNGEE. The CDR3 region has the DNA TGTGCCAGCAGCCCCCGCGGGGCCCCCCTCAATGAGCAGTTCTTC. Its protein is CASSPRGAPLNEQFF.

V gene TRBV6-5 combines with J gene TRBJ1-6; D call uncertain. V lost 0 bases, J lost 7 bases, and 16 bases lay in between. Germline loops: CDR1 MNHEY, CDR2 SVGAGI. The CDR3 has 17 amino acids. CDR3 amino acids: CASSYSINGGANSPLHF. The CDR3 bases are TGTGCCAGCAGTTACTCGATTAATGGAGGAGCCAATTCACCCCTCCACTTT.

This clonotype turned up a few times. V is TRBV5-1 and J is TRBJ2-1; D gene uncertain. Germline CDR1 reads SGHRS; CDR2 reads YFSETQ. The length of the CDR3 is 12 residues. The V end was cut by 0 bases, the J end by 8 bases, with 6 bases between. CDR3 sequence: CASSLEGDEQFF. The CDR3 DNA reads TGCGCCAGCAGCTTGGAGGGCGATGAGCAGTTCTTC.

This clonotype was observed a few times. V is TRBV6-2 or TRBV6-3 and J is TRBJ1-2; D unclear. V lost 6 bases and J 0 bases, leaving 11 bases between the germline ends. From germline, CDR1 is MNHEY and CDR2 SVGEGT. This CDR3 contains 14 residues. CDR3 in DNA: TGTGCCAGCAGATTGGACGGTCCTAACTATGGCTACACCTTC. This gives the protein CASRLDGPNYGYTF.